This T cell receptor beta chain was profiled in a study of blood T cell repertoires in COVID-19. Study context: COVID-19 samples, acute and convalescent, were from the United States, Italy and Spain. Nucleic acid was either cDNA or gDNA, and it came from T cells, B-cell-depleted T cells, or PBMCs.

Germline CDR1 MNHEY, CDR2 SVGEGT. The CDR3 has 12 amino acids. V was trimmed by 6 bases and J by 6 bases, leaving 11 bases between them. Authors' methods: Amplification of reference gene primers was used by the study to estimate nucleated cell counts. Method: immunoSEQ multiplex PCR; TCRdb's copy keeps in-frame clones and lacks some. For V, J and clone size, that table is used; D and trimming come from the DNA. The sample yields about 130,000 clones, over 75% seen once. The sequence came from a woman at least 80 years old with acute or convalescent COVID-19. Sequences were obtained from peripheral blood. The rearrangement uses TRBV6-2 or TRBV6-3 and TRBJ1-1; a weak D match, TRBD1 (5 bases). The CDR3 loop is CASSEQESEAFF. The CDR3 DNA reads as TGTGCCAGCAGCGAACAGGAGTCTGAAGCTTTCTTT.